The rows below give T cell receptor beta chains drawn from one sample of a study of T cell responses to AZD1222 COVID-19 vaccine. The protocol was immunoSEQ multiplex PCR, while the TCRdb copy is restricted to in-frame clones and leaves out a portion. The sample consists of some 250,000 clones, 90% to 95% of them appearing once. The material was peripheral blood, obtained 28 days after the second AZD1222 dose. These receptors came from an adult who received the AZD1222 COVID-19 vaccine. The CDR3 runs from the conserved cysteine through the conserved F or W. Each record gives: clone size, J gene, V gene, D gene, CDR3 protein, CDR3 DNA. D genes are given only for firm matches. Part of the rows lack a size; the others show once, few, many or a class for expanded clones.

NA | TRBJ2-7 | TRBV5-1 | TRBD1 | CASSLRATGGFHEQYF | TGCGCCAGCAGCCTAAGAGCGACAGGGGGTTTCCACGAGCAGTACTTC
NA | TRBJ2-2 | TRBV27 | NA | CASRGSGRSTGELFF | TGTGCCAGCAGAGGTAGTGGTCGATCCACCGGGGAGCTGTTTTTT
NA | TRBJ2-3 | TRBV5-5 | NA | CASGDPYTQYF | TGTGCCAGCGGAGATCCTTATACGCAGTATTTT
NA | TRBJ2-2 | TRBV4-1 | NA | CASSQEGIAGELFF | TGCGCCAGCAGCCAAGAGGGAATCGCCGGGGAGCTGTTTTTT
NA | TRBJ2-5 | TRBV5-1 | NA | CASSLGTRAGEETQYF | TGCGCCAGCAGCTTGGGAACCCGGGCTGGGGAAGAGACCCAGTACTTC
NA | TRBJ2-7 | TRBV12-5 | TRBD2 | CASGSTSGRYYEQYF | TGTGCTAGTGGTTCCACTAGCGGGAGGTACTACGAGCAGTACTTC
NA | TRBJ2-1 | TRBV27 | TRBD2 | CASRPSPGLGSYNEQFF | TGTGCCAGCAGACCCTCACCGGGACTAGGATCCTACAATGAGCAGTTCTTC
once | TRBJ1-1 | TRBV7-8 | NA | CASSLWGIQIHEAFF | TGTGCCAGCAGCTTATGGGGTATTCAGATACATGAAGCTTTCTTT
NA | TRBJ1-2 | TRBV10-3 | TRBD1 | CAISDWTGPQEDGYTF | TGTGCCATCAGTGACTGGACAGGGCCCCAAGAGGATGGCTACACCTTC
NA | TRBJ2-2 | TRBV27 | TRBD2 | CASRSSGNPNTGELFF | TGTGCCAGCCGGTCAAGCGGGAACCCGAACACCGGGGAGCTGTTTTTT
NA | TRBJ1-1 | TRBV5-6 | NA | CASSLGRNTEAFF | TGTGCCAGCAGCTTGGGACGGAACACTGAAGCTTTCTTT
NA | TRBJ2-7 | TRBV12-3/TRBV12-4 | NA | CASSLRRYEQYF | TGTGCCAGCAGTTTAAGAAGGTACGAGCAGTACTTC
NA | TRBJ1-3 | TRBV28 | NA | CASSLLGGTGNTIYF | TGTGCCAGCAGTTTATTGGGGGGAACTGGAAACACCATATATTTT
few | TRBJ2-7 | TRBV28 | NA | CASSLSGVWSYEQYF | TGTGCCAGCAGTTTGAGTGGGGTCTGGTCCTACGAGCAGTACTTC
NA | TRBJ1-1 | TRBV7-9 | TRBD1 | CASSLGTGLDTEAFF | TGTGCCAGCAGCTTAGGGACAGGGTTGGACACTGAAGCTTTCTTT
NA | TRBJ1-2 | TRBV5-4 | NA | CAIGGDGYTF | TGTGCCATTGGCGGGGACGGCTACACCTTC
once | TRBJ1-3 | TRBV10-3 | NA | CAITPSSGNTIYF | TGTGCCATCACCCCTTCCTCTGGAAACACCATATATTTT
NA | TRBJ2-7 | TRBV28 | NA | CASSRPLEQYF | TGTGCCAGCAGTCGACCCCTGGAGCAGTACTTC
NA | TRBJ1-6 | TRBV5-1 | NA | CASSLAGLGSPLHF | TGCGCCAGCAGCTTGGCTGGGTTGGGTTCACCCCTCCACTTT